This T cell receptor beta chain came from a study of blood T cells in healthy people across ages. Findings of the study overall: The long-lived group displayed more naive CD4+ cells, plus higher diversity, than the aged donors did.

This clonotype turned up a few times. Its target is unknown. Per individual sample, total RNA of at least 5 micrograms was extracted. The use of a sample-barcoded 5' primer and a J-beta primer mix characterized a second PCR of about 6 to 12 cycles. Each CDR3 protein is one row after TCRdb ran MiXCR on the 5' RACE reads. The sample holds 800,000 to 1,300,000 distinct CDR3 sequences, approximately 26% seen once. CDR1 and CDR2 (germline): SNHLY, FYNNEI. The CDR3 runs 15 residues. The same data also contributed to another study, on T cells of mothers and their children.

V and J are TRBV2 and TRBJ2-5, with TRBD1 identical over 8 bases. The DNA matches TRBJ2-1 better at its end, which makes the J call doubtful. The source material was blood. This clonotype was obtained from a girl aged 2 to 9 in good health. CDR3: CASSVGDRLANEQFF. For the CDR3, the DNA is TGTGCCAGCAGCGTAGGGGACAGGCTGGCCAATGAGCAGTTCTTC.